This paragraph covers one TCR beta chain sequence. With survey level as its setting, the immunoSEQ assay was v3.0. Per sample, sequencing targeted roughly 40,000-55,000 T-cell genomes. Generated by immunoSEQ multiplex PCR, the TCRdb table keeps only in-frame clones and is missing some. The table shows some 28,000 clones, with approximately 93% occurring only once. This entry is derived from a study of long-term antiretroviral therapy in people with HIV. The source material was unsorted PBMCs, sampled 6.2 years after starting antiretroviral therapy. The sequence was obtained from a man between 35 and 55 years old with HIV.

The CDR3 coding sequence is TGCGCCAGCAGTAACGCGGCAGGGGGCGTTGGAAACACCATATATTTT. This encodes CASSNAAGGVGNTIYF. V gene TRBV5-1 combines with J gene TRBJ1-3; TRBD1 matches 8 bases. Unmatched junction bases numbered 10, after V lost 5 bases and J lost 3 bases. The CDR3 length is 16 residues. Germline V CDR1 and CDR2: SGHRS, YFSETQ.